This T cell receptor (beta chain) emerged from a study of Ad26.COV2.S vaccination and SARS-CoV-2 variants. This sample's treatment: roughly 20 received Ad26.COV2.S at low or high dose, single or two shots; a few received placebo; per-sample allocation not given. At day 63 after the first vaccine or placebo injection, samples were drawn. TCRdb's copy holds only in-frame clones and misses some; the assay was immunoSEQ multiplex PCR. This table holds 300,000 to 350,000 clones, 86% found once. CDR3 length equals 16 residues. V lost 4 bases and J 1 base, leaving 16 bases between the germline ends. Germline V gives CDR1 KGHSH, CDR2 LQKENI.

Sequenced here: peripheral blood, sampled in a trial of Ad26.COV2.S vaccine versus placebo. This sequence originates from a person aged 18-65 years who received the Ad26.COV2.S COVID-19 vaccine or a placebo. The chain joins TRBV18 to TRBJ1-1; tentatively, D is TRBD1 (5 bases). The CDR3 DNA reads TGTGCCAGCTCACGGGGGATTCTGGACGGGAACACTGAAGCTTTCTTT. Translation gives CASSRGILDGNTEAFF.